This T cell receptor beta chain derives from a study of blood T cell repertoires in COVID-19. Study-level background: The origin of the acute and convalescent COVID-19 samples was the United States, Italy and Spain. The analysed material was cDNA or gDNA that came from T cells, B-cell-depleted T cells, or PBMCs.

Clones were sequenced by immunoSEQ multiplex PCR, and TCRdb holds only the in-frame ones, with some missing. The sample has some 150,000 clones, more than 65% seen once. V shed 0 bases and J shed 4 bases, with 9 bases lying between them. This CDR3 has 15 residues. CDR1 is KGHSH, CDR2 LQKENI, per germline. This clone has only a few counts. The V and J genes are TRBV18 and TRBJ1-4, with D tentatively TRBD1 (5 bases). The source is a woman in her 50s in a cohort sampled during active or convalescent COVID-19. Sequenced material: peripheral blood. The CDR3 sequence is CASSPPAGLNEKLFF. The CDR3 region has the DNA TGTGCCAGCTCACCACCGGCAGGGCTTAATGAAAAACTGTTTTTT.